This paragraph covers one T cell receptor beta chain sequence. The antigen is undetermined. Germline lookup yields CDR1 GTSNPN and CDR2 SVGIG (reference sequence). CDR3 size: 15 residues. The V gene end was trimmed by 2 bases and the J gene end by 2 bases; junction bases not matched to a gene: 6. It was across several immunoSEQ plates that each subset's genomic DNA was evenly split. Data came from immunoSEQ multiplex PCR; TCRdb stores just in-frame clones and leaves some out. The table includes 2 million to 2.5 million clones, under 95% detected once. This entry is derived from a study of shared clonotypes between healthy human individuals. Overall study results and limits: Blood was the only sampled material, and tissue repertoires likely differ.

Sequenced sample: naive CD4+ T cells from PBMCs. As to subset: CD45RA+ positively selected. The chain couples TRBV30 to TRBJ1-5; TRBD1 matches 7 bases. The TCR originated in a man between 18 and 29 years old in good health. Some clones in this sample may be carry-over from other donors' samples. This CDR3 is CAWSRGGVGNQPQHF. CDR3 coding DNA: TGTGCCTGGAGTCGAGGGGGCGTAGGCAATCAGCCCCAGCATTTT.